Listed below are T cell receptor beta chains from one sample, sequenced in a study of neurological immune-mediated disorders. Using its own MiXCR run on the 5' RACE reads, TCRdb lists one record per CDR3 protein. Of tens of thousands of distinct CDR3 sequences listed, 4.5% to 7% are singletons. Specimen: CD4+ T cells from blood. The receptor set was obtained from a woman aged 18-35 years with multiple sclerosis. Each CDR3 is given with its conserved first and last residue. The D gene is left open where the match is weak. The size of a clone is reported for some rows only, either as once, few or many, or as a class for expanded clones.

NA,TRBV7-2,TRBJ2-1,many,TGTGCCAGCAGCCACCCGAGAGGGCGGAGGAATGAGCAGTTCTTC,CASSHPRGRRNEQFF
NA,TRBV24-1,TRBJ2-3,many,TGTGCCACCAGTGATTTTAGTGGGACAGATACGCAGTATTTT,CATSDFSGTDTQYF
TRBD1,TRBV29-1,TRBJ1-5,medium-sized,TGCAGCGTTGAGGTCCAGGGGGATAGCAATCAGCCCCAGCATTTT,CSVEVQGDSNQPQHF
NA,TRBV7-2,TRBJ1-3,many,TGTGCCAGCAGCTTAGGGTACAGCTCAAGCTCTGGAAACACCATATATTTT,CASSLGYSSSSGNTIYF
TRBD1,TRBV6-5,TRBJ2-7,NA,TGTGCCAGCAGTCCGACAGGGACCGCCTACGAGCAGTACTTC,CASSPTGTAYEQYF
NA,TRBV7-3,TRBJ2-1,NA,TGTGCCAGCAGCTCTTTCGGGTCCCTAAGCTCCTACAATGAGCAGTTCTTC,CASSSFGSLSSYNEQFF
TRBD1,TRBV12-5,TRBJ2-3,NA,TGTGCTAGTGGTTTCGCCGGGACAGGGGTCACAGATACGCAGTATTTT,CASGFAGTGVTDTQYF
NA,TRBV7-8,TRBJ2-3,many,TGTGCCAGCAGCTTGTTTACAGATACGCAGTATTTT,CASSLFTDTQYF
NA,TRBV5-1,TRBJ2-5,many,TGCGCCAGCAGCAGGACGGGGCAAGAGACCCAGTACTTC,CASSRTGQETQYF
NA,TRBV18,TRBJ1-2,many,TGTGCCAGCTCATATGATTACACCTATGGCTACACCTTC,CASSYDYTYGYTF
TRBD1,TRBV12-3/TRBV12-4,TRBJ2-6,many,TGTGCCAGCAGCCATCAGGGGGCTGGGGCCAACGTCCTGACTTTC,CASSHQGAGANVLTF
NA,TRBV7-2,TRBJ2-3,NA,TGTGCCAGCAGTTATCGGAGGAGCACTAGGACAGATACGCAGTATTTT,CASSYRRSTRTDTQYF
TRBD1,TRBV5-1,TRBJ2-7,many,TGCGCCAGCAGCTTGGAGGCCAGGGGGAACTACGAGCAGTACTTC,CASSLEARGNYEQYF
NA,TRBV5-1,TRBJ2-5,few,TGCGCCAGCAGCTTGGCGGGCCAGGGCGGTGAGACCCAGTACTTC,CASSLAGQGGETQYF
NA,TRBV11-2,TRBJ1-1,many,TGTGCCAGCAGGAGAACTGGGCCGAACACTGAAGCTTTCTTT,CASRRTGPNTEAFF
TRBD1,TRBV5-1,TRBJ1-1,many,TGCGCCAGCAGCACCCGGGACAGGGGCATGAACACTGAAGCTTTCTTT,CASSTRDRGMNTEAFF
TRBD2,TRBV20-1,TRBJ2-3,many,TGCAGTGCTCCGGCGCGGGGGAGGACAGATACGCAGTATTTT,CSAPARGRTDTQYF
TRBD2,TRBV15,TRBJ2-1,many,TGTGCCACCAGCAGAGCACTAGCGGGGGGGCAAAATGAGCAGTTCTTC,CATSRALAGGQNEQFF
NA,TRBV5-1,TRBJ1-1,many,TGCGCCAGCAGCTCCGACAGGTTGAACACTGAAGCTTTCTTT,CASSSDRLNTEAFF
TRBD1,TRBV5-4,TRBJ1-1,many,TGTGCCAGCAGTTCCGGGACAGGGGCCATCACTGAAGCTTTCTTT,CASSSGTGAITEAFF